Below, 20 T cell receptor beta chains from the same sample are listed, as sequenced in a study of blood T cell repertoires in COVID-19 (dated by TCRdb to 2019 to 2021). The library was built by means of the immunoSEQ multiplex PCR assay. TCRdb carries this immuneACCESS record with in-frame sequences only. Its versions omit some clonotypes, under half of them owing to an unresolved V gene in the studies checked, with the rest unexplained. This sample has 250,000 to 300,000 clones in its table, and around 88% of those were observed once. Together, the top ten hold roughly 5.8% of the sample. Source material: peripheral blood. These receptors all stem from an elderly man with acute or convalescent COVID-19.

This chain connects TRBV6-6 to TRBJ2-2, with D possibly matching TRBD1 (6 bases). V was cut by 6 bases and J by 5 bases, with 13 bases left in between. The CDR3 contains 14 residues. CDR1 and CDR2 from the germline V gene are MNHNY and SVGAGI (reference sequence). DNA for the CDR3: TGTGCCAGCAGCTATGCAGGGGAAACCGGGGAGCTGTTTTTT. This codes for CASSYAGETGELFF.

The chain joins TRBV21-1 to TRBJ1-3; TRBD1 is the table's D call, not checked against the DNA. TRBV21-1 is designated a pseudogene. This CDR3 comprises 14 residues. CDR3 loop: CASSGQGLGNTIYF. Here the CDR3 DNA reads TGTGCCAGCAGCGGACAGGGGCTTGGAAACACCATATATTTT.

This clone was observed at least ten times. The genes are TRBV5-8 and TRBJ2-3, with a tentative D call TRBD2 (5 bases). This CDR3 is built from 13 residues. Germline assignment: CDR1 SGHTS and CDR2 YDEGEE. The V end lost 1 base, the J end lost 3 bases, and 6 bases lay between the germline ends. In nucleotides, the CDR3 is TGTGCCAGCAGCTTGAGGAGGACAGATACGCAGTATTTT. Amino acids: CASSLRRTDTQYF.

This chain joins TRBV30 and TRBJ1-5, with D possibly TRBD1 on 5 matching bases. This CDR3 region has 15 residues. CDR1 is GTSNPN, CDR2 SVGIG, per germline (reference sequence). Trimming took 3 bases from V and 6 from J, leaving 18 bases between them. CDR3 bases: TGTGCCTGGAGGGAGGGGTTTTCGTTTGGTCAGCCCCAGCATTTT. Its protein is CAWREGFSFGQPQHF.

The CDR3 spells CAWRGLGQLNTEAFF. The CDR3 DNA sequence: TGTGCCTGGAGGGGATTAGGACAGCTGAACACTGAAGCTTTCTTT. The J gene is TRBJ1-1, the V gene TRBV30; TRBD1 is a possible D gene (6 bases). V dropped 3 bases and J dropped 0 bases, with 14 bases sitting between them. The germline CDR1 and CDR2 sequences are GTSNPN and SVGIG (reference sequence). The CDR3 extends over 15 amino acids.

This clone was found once. V gene TRBV7-9 combines with J gene TRBJ2-1; D ambiguous. CDR3 length: 14 amino acids. CDR1 is SEHNR, CDR2 FQNEAQ, per germline (reference sequence). V was pared by 4 bases and J by 0 bases, with 7 bases between. CDR3 sequence: CASSSSTSYNEQFF. In DNA, the CDR3 is TGTGCCAGCAGCTCATCTACCTCCTACAATGAGCAGTTCTTC.

The chain employs TRBV19 and TRBJ2-1; unclear D gene. V was trimmed by 3 bases and J by 9 bases, leaving 18 bases between them. There are 15 residues in the CDR3. Germline CDR1 is LNHDA and CDR2 is SQIVND (reference sequence). The chain's CDR3 is CASSIAVLPPSEQFF. CDR3 bases: TGTGCCAGTAGTATTGCTGTGTTGCCCCCCAGTGAGCAGTTCTTC.

The rearrangement links TRBV28 to TRBJ1-5; 8 bases are a match to TRBD1. The CDR3 sequence is 17 residues long. The trim removed 6 bases at V and 0 bases at J, leaving 10 bases unmatched. Germline CDR1 reads MDHEN; CDR2 reads SYDVKM. CDR3 protein: CASRSGTGLHSNQPQHF. The CDR3 DNA reads as TGTGCCAGCAGATCCGGGACAGGTCTTCATAGCAATCAGCCCCAGCATTTT.

This sequence joins TRBV5-1 and TRBJ1-1; maybe TRBD1 (5 bases). V was pared by 3 bases and J by 0 bases, with 12 bases between. CDR3 length equals 15 residues. Germline-derived CDR1 and CDR2 are SGHRS and YFSETQ. The CDR3 bases are TGCGCCAGCAGCTCCGTCGGGGGGTTGAACACTGAAGCTTTCTTT. Its translation is CASSSVGGLNTEAFF. The whole variable domain, remainder taken from reference TRBV5-1 and TRBJ1-1, is KAGVTQTPRYLIKTRGQQVTLSCSPISGHRSVSWYQQTPGQGLQFLFEYFSETQRNKGNFPGRFSGRQFSNSRSEMNVSTLELGDSALYLCASSSVGGLNTEAFFGQGTRLTVV.

The CDR3 region is CASSFPLDSTGNTIYF. CDR3 bases: TGTGCCAGCAGTTTCCCTCTGGACTCTACTGGAAACACCATATATTTT. The chain carries TRBV28 and TRBJ1-3, with D hard to call. V lost 3 bases and J 2 bases, leaving 14 bases between the germline ends. The CDR3 contains 16 residues. CDR1 and CDR2 (germline): MDHEN, SYDVKM.

The rearrangement uses TRBV29-1 and TRBJ2-5; 7 bases are a match to TRBD2. With V trimmed by 3 bases and J by 5 bases, 3 bases remained unmatched. From germline, CDR1 is SQVTM and CDR2 ANQGSEA. There are 12 residues in the CDR3. CDR3 protein: CSVDRGGETQYF. CDR3 bases: TGCAGCGTTGATCGGGGAGGGGAGACCCAGTACTTC.

V is TRBV19 and J is TRBJ1-5, with D perhaps TRBD1 (5 bases). This CDR3 has 12 amino acids. V lost 10 bases, J lost 4 bases, and 11 bases lay in between. Germline V CDR1 and CDR2: LNHDA, SQIVND (reference sequence). This CDR3 reads CATRTQNQPQHF. For the CDR3, the DNA is TGTGCCACCCGGACACAGAATCAGCCCCAGCATTTT.

The genes are TRBV6-5 and TRBJ2-7; D is perhaps TRBD1 (6 bases). The germline V and J ends were trimmed by 8 bases and 4 bases, with 15 bases remaining between them. The CDR3 runs 13 residues. Germline V lookup: CDR1 MNHEY, CDR2 SVGAGI. The CDR3 loop is CASQLTGLYEQYF. In nucleotides, the CDR3 is TGTGCCAGCCAACTGACAGGTTTATACGAGCAGTACTTC.

The chain couples TRBV7-2 to TRBJ2-3; TRBD2 might be the D (6 bases). Trimming shortened V by 2 bases and J by 4 bases, and 10 bases separated the two germline ends. Germline V gene data show CDR1 as SGHTA and CDR2 as FQGNSA. CDR3 length: 14 residues. This CDR3 reads CASSLFPGADTQYF. The CDR3 nucleotides read TGTGCCAGCAGCTTATTTCCGGGGGCAGATACGCAGTATTTT.

Written as DNA, the CDR3 is TGTGCCAGTAGTATCTCTGGACAGAACAATCAGCCCCAGCATTTT. Amino acids: CASSISGQNNQPQHF. This chain links TRBV19 with TRBJ1-5; possibly TRBD1 for D (6 bases). The germline V gene encodes CDR1 LNHDA and CDR2 SQIVND (reference sequence). The CDR3 contains 15 residues. V shed 3 bases and J shed 3 bases, with 12 bases lying between them.

J is TRBJ1-3 and V is TRBV6-1; D ambiguous. Germline CDR1 and CDR2: MNHNS and SASEGT. This CDR3 spans 15 amino acids. V was shortened by 1 base and J by 0 bases, with 7 bases between the two germline ends. The CDR3 DNA follows: TGTGCCAGCAGTGAAGGGCCGCTCTCTGGAAACACCATATATTTT. Translated, it gives CASSEGPLSGNTIYF.

The chain carries TRBV5-1 and TRBJ2-1, with D tentatively TRBD2 (6 bases). Per germline, CDR1 SGHRS and CDR2 YFSETQ. V lost 0 bases, J lost 0 bases, and 16 bases lay in between. This CDR3 contains 18 residues. The CDR3: CASSLAGGAGSSYNEQFF. CDR3 sequence (DNA): TGCGCCAGCAGCTTGGCAGGCGGGGCGGGAAGCTCCTACAATGAGCAGTTCTTC. Drawing the rest from reference TRBV5-1 and TRBJ2-1, the complete variable domain is KAGVTQTPRYLIKTRGQQVTLSCSPISGHRSVSWYQQTPGQGLQFLFEYFSETQRNKGNFPGRFSGRQFSNSRSEMNVSTLELGDSALYLCASSLAGGAGSSYNEQFFGPGTRLTVL.

This chain joins TRBV11-2 and TRBJ2-3; 13 bases map to TRBD2. There are 19 residues in the CDR3. Germline V gene data show CDR1 as SGHAT and CDR2 as FQNNGV. The ends lost 1 base at V and 2 bases at J; junction bases unmatched: 9. For the CDR3, the DNA is TGTGCCAGCAGCTTAGGGTCTTTGGGACTAGCGGGAATCACAGATACGCAGTATTTT. This gives the protein CASSLGSLGLAGITDTQYF.

This chain links TRBV6-5 with TRBJ2-1; 7 nucleotides align to TRBD2. The CDR3 is 14 amino acids. The germline gives CDR1 MNHEY, CDR2 SVGAGI. V lost 4 bases to trimming and J lost 8 bases; unmatched junction nucleotides: 8. For the CDR3, the DNA is TGTGCCAGCAGTTTCGGACTAGGGTACGATGAGCAGTTCTTC. Translated, it gives CASSFGLGYDEQFF.

The table lists this clone with a few counts. The chain recombines TRBV5-1 with TRBJ2-2; TRBD2 agrees at 10 bases. V shed 0 bases and J 1 base; nucleotides not matched to a gene: 0. Germline assignment: CDR1 SGHRS and CDR2 YFSETQ. CDR3 length equals 16 residues. The CDR3 bases are TGCGCCAGCAGCTTGGGGACTAGCGGGAACACCGGGGAGCTGTTTTTT. Residues: CASSLGTSGNTGELFF.